This T cell receptor (beta chain) was captured in a study of immune cell composition in non-small cell lung cancer. The V end was cut by 4 bases, the J end by 8 bases, with 8 bases between. The CDR3 loop spans 11 amino acids. Germline loops: CDR1 LNHDA, CDR2 SQIVND (reference sequence). Assay used: immunoSEQ multiplex PCR; TCRdb lists only in-frame clones, some missing. This table has some 3,000 clones, over 65% appearing once. This clone was detected a few times. Its cognate antigen is unknown. Normal lung was taken at the farthest possible site, at least 3 cm from tumour. Findings of the study overall: Squamous carcinomas (about 75%) more often had tumour-associated clones >0.5% than adenocarcinomas (roughly 33%). No significant correlation existed between pack-years smoked and tumour clonality.

The source of this sequence is a human donor with non-small cell lung cancer. The sample consisted of non-adjacent lung tissue. V usage is TRBV19 and J usage is TRBJ1-1, with D perhaps TRBD1 (5 bases). CDR3 coding DNA: TGTGCCAGTAGTACACAGGCGGAAGCTTTCTTT. It yields the protein CASSTQAEAFF.